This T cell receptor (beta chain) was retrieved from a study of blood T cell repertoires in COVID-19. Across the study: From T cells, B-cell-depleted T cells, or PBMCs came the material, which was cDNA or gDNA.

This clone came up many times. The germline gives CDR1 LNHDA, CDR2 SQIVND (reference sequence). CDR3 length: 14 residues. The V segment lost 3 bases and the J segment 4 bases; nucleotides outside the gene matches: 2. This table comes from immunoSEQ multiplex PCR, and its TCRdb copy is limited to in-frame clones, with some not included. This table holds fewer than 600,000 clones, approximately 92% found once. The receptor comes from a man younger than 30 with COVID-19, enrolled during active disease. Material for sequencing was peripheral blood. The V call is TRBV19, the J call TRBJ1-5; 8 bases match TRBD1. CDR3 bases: TGTGCCAGTAGTATCAACAGGGGGAATCAGCCCCAGCATTTT. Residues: CASSINRGNQPQHF.